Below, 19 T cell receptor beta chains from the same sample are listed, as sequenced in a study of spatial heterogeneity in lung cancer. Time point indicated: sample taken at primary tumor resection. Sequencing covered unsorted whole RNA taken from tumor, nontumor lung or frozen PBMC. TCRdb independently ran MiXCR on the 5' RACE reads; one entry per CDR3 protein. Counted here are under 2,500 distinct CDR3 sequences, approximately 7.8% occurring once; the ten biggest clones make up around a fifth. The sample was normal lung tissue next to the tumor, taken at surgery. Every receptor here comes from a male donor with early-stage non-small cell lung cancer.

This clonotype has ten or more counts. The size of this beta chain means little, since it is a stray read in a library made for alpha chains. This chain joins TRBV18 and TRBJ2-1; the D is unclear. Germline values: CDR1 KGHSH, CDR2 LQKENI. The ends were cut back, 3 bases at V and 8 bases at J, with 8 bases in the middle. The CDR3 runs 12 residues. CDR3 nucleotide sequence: TGTGCCAGCTCACCGGGCTTCTATGAGCAGTTCTTC. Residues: CASSPGFYEQFF.

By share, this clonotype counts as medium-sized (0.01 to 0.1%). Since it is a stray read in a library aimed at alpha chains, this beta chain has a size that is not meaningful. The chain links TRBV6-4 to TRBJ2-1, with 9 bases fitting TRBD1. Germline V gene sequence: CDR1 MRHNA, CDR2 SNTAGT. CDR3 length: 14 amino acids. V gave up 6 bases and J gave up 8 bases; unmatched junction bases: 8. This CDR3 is CASSGGTGLDEQFF. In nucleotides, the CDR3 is TGTGCCAGCAGCGGAGGGACAGGGTTGGATGAGCAGTTCTTC.

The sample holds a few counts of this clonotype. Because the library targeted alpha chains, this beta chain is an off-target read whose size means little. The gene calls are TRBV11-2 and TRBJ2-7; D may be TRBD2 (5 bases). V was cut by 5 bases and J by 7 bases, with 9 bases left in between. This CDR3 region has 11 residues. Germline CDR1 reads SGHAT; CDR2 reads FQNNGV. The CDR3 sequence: CASSRGGEQYF. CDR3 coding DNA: TGTGCCAGCAGCCGAGGCGGGGAGCAGTACTTC.

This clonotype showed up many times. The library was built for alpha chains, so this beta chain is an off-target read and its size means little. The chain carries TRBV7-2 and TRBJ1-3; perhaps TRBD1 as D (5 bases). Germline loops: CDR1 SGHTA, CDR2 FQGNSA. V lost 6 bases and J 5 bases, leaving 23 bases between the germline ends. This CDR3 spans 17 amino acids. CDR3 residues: CASSINMAGTARNTIYF. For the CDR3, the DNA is TGTGCCAGCAGTATTAATATGGCCGGGACCGCGAGAAACACCATATATTTT.

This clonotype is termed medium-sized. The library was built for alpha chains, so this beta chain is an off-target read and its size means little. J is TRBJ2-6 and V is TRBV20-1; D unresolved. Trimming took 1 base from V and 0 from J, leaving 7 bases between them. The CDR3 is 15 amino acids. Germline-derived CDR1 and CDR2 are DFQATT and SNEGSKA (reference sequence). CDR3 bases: TGCAGTGCTAGAGGGGCGTACTCTGGGGCCAACGTCCTGACTTTC. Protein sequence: CSARGAYSGANVLTF.

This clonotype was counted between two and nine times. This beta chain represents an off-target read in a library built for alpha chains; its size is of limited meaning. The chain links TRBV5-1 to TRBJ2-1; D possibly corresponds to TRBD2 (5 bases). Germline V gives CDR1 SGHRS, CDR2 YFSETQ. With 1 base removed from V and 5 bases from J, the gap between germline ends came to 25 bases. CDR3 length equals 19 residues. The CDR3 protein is CASSLYDNSVRTSNNEQFF. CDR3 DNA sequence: TGCGCCAGCAGCTTGTACGATAACAGCGTCAGGACTTCAAACAATGAGCAGTTCTTC.

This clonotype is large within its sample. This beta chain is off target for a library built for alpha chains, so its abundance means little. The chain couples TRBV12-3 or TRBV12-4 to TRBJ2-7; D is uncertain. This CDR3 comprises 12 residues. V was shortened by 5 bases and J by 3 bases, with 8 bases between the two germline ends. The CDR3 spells CASSPLGYEQYF. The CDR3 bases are TGTGCCAGCAGTCCCCTTGGCTACGAGCAGTACTTC.

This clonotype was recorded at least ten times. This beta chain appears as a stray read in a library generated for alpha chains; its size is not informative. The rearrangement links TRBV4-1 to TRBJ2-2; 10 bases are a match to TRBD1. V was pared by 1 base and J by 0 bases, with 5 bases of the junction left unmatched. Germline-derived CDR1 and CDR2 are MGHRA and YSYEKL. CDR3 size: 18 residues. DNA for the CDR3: TGCGCCAGCAGCCAAGTGGACAGGGGGAATTCGAACACCGGGGAGCTGTTTTTT. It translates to CASSQVDRGNSNTGELFF.

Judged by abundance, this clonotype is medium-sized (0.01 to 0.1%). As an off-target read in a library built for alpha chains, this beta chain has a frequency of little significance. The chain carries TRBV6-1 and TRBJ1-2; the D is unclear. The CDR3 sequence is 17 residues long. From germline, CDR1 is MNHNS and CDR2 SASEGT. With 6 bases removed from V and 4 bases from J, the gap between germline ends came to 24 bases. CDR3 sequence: CASRGPKGRPPSYGYTF. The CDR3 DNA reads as TGTGCCAGCAGGGGTCCCAAGGGCCGGCCCCCTAGCTATGGCTACACCTTC.

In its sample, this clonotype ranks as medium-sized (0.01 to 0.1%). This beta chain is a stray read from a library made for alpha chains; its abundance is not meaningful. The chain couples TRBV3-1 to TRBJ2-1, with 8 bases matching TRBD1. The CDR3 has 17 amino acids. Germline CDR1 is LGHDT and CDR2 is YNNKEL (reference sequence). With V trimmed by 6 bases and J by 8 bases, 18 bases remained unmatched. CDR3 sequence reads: CASSQATTGDGFDEQFF. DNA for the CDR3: TGTGCCAGCAGTCAGGCTACGACAGGGGACGGGTTCGATGAGCAGTTCTTC.

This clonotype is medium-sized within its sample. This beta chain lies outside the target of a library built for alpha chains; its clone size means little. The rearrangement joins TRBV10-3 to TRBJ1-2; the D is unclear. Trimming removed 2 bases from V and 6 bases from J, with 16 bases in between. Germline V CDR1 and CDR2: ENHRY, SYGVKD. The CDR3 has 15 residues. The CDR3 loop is CAISEGGTVGNGYTF. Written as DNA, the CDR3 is TGTGCCATCAGTGAGGGAGGTACGGTGGGGAATGGCTACACCTTC.

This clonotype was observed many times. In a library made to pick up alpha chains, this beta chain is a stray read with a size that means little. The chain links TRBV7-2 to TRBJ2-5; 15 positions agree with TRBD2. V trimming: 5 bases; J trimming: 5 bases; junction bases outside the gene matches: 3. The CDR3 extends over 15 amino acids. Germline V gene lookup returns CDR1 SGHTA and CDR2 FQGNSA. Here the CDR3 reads CASSAGTSGGETQYF. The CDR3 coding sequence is TGTGCCAGCAGCGCCGGGACTAGCGGGGGGGAGACCCAGTACTTC.

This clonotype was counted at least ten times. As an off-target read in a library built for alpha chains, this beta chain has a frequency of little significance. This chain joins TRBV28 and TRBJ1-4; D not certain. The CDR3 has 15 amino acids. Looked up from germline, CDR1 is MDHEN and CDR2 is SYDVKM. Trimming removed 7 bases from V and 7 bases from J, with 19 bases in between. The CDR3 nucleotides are TGTGCCAGCACCCTATTAGGAGAGTCCGGTGAAAAACTGTTTTTT. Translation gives CASTLLGESGEKLFF. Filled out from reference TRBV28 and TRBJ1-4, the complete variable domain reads DVKVTQSSRYLVKRTGEKVFLECVQDMDHENMFWYRQDPGLGLRLIYFSYDVKMKEKGDIPEGYSVSREKKERFSLILESASTNQTSMYLCASTLLGESGEKLFFGSGTQLSVL.

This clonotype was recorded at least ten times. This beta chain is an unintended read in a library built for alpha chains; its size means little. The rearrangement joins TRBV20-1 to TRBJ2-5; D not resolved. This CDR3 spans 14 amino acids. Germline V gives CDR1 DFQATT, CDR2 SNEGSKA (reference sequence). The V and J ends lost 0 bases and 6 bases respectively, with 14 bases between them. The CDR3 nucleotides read TGCAGTGCTAGAGACCCGGACCCGCTTCAGACCCAGTACTTC. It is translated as CSARDPDPLQTQYF.

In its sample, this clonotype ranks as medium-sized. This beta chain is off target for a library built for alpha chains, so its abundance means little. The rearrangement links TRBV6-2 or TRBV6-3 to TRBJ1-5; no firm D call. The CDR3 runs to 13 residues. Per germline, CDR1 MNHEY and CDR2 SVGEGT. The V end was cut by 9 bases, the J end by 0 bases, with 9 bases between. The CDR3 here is CASVDVSNQPQHF. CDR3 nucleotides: TGTGCCAGTGTGGACGTTAGCAATCAGCCCCAGCATTTT.

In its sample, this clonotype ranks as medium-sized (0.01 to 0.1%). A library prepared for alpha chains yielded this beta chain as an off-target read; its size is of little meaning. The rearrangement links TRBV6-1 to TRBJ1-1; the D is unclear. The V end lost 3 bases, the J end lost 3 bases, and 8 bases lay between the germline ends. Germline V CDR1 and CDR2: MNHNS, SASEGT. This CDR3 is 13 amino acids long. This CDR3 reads CASSDSWDTEAFF. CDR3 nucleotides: TGTGCCAGCAGTGATTCGTGGGACACTGAAGCTTTCTTT.

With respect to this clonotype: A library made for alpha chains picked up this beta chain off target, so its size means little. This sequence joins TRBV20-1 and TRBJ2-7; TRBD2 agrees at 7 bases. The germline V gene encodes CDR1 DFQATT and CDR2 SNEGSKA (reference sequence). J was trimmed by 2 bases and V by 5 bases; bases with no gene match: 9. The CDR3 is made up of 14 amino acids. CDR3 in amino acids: CSAPGWEGAYEQYF. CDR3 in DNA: TGCAGTGCTCCTGGGTGGGAGGGCGCCTACGAGCAGTACTTC.

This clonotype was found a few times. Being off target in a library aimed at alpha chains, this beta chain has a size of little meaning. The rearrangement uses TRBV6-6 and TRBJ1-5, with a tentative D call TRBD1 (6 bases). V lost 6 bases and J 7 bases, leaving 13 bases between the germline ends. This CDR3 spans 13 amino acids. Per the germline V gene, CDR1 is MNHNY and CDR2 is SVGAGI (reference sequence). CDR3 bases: TGTGCCAGCAGCCCGCCAGGGGCCCAGCCCCAGCATTTT. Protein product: CASSPPGAQPQHF.

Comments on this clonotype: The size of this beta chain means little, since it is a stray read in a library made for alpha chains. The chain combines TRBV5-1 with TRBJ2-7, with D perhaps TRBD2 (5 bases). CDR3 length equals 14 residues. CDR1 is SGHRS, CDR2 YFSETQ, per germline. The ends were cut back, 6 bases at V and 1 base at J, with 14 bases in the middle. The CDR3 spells CASKISERSYEQYF. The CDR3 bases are TGCGCCAGCAAGATATCGGAGCGGTCCTACGAGCAGTACTTC.